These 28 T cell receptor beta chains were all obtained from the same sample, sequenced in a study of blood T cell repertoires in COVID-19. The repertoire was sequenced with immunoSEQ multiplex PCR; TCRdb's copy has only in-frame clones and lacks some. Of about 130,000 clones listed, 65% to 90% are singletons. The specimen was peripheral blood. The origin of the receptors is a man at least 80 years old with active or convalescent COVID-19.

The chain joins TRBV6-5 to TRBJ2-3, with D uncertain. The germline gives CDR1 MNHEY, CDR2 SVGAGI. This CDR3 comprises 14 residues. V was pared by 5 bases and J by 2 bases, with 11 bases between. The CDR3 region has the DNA TGTGCCAGCAGTACAGTGAGCCTCACAGATACGCAGTATTTT. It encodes CASSTVSLTDTQYF.

For the CDR3, the DNA is TGTGCCAGCAGCGAAACAGGGAATAGCAATCAGCCCCAGCATTTT. Its translation: CASSETGNSNQPQHF. This chain joins TRBV14 and TRBJ1-5, with D possibly matching TRBD1 (6 bases). Germline CDR1 reads SGHDN; CDR2 reads FVKESK. V was trimmed by 5 bases and J by 0 bases, leaving 11 bases between them. The CDR3 runs 15 residues.

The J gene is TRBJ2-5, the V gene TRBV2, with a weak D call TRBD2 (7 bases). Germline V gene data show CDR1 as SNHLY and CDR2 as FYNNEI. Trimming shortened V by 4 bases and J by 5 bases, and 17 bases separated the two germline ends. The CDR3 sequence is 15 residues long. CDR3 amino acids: CASSGGGVTRETQYF. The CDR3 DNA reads TGTGCCAGCAGTGGGGGGGGCGTAACACGGGAGACCCAGTACTTC.

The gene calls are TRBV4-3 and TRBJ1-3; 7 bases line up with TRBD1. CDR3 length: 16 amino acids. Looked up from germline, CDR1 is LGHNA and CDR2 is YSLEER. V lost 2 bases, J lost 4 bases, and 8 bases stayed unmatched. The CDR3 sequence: CASSQTRTGQGNTIYF. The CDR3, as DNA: TGCGCCAGCAGCCAAACCCGGACAGGCCAGGGAAACACCATATATTTT.

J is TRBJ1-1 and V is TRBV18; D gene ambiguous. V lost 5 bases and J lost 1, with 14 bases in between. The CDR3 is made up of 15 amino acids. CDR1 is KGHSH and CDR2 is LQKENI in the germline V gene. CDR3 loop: CASSTLGVTNTEAFF. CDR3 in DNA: TGTGCCAGCTCAACCCTCGGGGTAACGAACACTGAAGCTTTCTTT. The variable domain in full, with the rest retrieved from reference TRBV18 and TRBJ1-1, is NAGVMQNPRHLVRRRGQEARLRCSPMKGHSHVYWYRQLPEEGLKFMVYLQKENIIDESGMPKERFSAEFPKEGPSILRIQQVVRGDSAAYFCASSTLGVTNTEAFFGQGTRLTVV.

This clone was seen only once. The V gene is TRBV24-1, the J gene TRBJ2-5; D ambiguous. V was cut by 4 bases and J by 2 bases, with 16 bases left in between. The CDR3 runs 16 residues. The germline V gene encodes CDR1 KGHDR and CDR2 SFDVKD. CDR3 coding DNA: TGTGCCACCAGTGACCCATCCGTCTACCTACAAGAGACCCAGTACTTC. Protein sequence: CATSDPSVYLQETQYF.

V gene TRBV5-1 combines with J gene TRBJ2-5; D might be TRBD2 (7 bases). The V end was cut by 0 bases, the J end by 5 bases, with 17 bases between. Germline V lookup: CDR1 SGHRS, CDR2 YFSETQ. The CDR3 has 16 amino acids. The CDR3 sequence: CASSLAEGGPMETQYF. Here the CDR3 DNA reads TGCGCCAGCAGCTTGGCCGAGGGGGGGCCGATGGAGACCCAGTACTTC.

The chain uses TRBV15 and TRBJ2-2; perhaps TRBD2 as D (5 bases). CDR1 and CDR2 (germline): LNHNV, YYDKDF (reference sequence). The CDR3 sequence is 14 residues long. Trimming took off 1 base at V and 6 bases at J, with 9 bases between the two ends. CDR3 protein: CATSRGTGAGELFF. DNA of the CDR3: TGTGCCACCAGCAGAGGGACTGGGGCCGGGGAGCTGTTTTTT.

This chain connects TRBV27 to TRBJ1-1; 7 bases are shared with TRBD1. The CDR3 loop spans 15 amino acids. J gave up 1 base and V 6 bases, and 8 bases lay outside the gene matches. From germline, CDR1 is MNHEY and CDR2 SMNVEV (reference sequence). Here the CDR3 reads CASRPDRVGNTEAFF. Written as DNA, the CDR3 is TGTGCCAGCAGGCCCGACAGGGTTGGGAACACTGAAGCTTTCTTT.

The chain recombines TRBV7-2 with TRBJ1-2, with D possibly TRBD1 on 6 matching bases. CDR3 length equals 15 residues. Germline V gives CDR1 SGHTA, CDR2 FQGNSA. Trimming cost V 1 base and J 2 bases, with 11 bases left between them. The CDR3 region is CASSLVSTGNYGYTF. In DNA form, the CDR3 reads TGTGCCAGCAGCTTAGTATCGACAGGAAACTATGGCTACACCTTC.

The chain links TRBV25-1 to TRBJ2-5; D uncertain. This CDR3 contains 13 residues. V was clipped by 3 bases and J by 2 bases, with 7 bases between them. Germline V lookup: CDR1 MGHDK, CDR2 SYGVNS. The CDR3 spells CASSESGQETQYF. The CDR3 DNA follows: TGTGCCAGCAGTGAGTCAGGTCAAGAGACCCAGTACTTC.

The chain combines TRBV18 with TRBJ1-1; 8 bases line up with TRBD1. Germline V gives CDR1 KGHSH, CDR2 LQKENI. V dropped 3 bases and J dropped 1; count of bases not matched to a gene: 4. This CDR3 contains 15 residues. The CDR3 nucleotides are TGTGCCAGCTCACCGACAGGGGCCGCGAACACTGAAGCTTTCTTT. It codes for CASSPTGAANTEAFF.

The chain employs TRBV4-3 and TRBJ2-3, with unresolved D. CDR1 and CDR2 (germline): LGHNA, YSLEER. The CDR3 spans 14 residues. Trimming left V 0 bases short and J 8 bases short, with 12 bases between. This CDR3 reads CASSQDSSRSTQYF. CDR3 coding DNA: TGCGCCAGCAGCCAAGATTCTTCAAGGAGTACGCAGTATTTT.

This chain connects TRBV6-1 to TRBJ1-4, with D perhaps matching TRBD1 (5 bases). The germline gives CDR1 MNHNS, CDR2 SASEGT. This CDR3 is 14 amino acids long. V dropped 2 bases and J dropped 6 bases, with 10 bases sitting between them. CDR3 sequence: CASSEQGRHEKLFF. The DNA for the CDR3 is TGTGCCAGCAGTGAACAGGGAAGGCATGAAAAACTGTTTTTT.

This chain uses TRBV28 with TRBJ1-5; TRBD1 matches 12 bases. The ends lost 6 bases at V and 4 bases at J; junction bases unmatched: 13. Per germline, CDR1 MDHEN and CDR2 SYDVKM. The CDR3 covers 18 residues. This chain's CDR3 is CASSPPPGTGGWNQPQHF. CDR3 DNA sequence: TGTGCCAGCAGCCCCCCCCCGGGGACAGGGGGCTGGAATCAGCCCCAGCATTTT.

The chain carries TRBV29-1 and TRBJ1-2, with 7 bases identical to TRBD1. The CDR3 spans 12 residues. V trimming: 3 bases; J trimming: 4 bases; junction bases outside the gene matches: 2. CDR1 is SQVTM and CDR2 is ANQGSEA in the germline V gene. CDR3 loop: CSVDQGGYGYTF. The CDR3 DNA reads TGCAGCGTTGATCAGGGGGGCTATGGCTACACCTTC.

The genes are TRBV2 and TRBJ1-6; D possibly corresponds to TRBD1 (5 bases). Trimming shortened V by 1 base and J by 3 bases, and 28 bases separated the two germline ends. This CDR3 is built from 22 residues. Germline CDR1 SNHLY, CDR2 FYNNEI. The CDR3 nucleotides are TGTGCCAGCAGTGAAGGGGGTGGGCCGACTTTTGGCAGGGAAGTCTATAATTCACCCCTCCACTTT. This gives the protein CASSEGGGPTFGREVYNSPLHF.

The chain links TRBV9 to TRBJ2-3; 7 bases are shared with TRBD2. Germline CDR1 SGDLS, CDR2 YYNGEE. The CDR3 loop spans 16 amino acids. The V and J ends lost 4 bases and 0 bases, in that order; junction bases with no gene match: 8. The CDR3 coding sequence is TGTGCCAGCAGCACCCGACTAGCCTTGAGCACAGATACGCAGTATTTT. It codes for CASSTRLALSTDTQYF.

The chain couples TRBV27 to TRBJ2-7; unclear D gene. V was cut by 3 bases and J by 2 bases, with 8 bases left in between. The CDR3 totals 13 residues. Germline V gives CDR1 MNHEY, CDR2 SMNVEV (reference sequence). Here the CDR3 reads CASSLSSTYEQYF. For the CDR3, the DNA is TGTGCCAGCAGTTTGTCATCCACCTACGAGCAGTACTTC.

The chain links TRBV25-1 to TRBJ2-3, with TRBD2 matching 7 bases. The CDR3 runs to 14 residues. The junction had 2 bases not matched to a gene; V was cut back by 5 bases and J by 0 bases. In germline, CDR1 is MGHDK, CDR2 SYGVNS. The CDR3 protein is CASSKRGSTDTQYF. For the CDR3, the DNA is TGTGCCAGCAGTAAGCGGGGAAGCACAGATACGCAGTATTTT.

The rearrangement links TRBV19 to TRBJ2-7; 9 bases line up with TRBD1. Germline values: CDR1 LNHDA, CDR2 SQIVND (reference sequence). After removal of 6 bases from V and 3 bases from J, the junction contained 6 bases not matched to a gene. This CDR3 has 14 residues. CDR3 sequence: CASRGTGSIYEQYF. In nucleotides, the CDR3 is TGTGCCAGTAGAGGGACAGGGTCCATCTACGAGCAGTACTTC.

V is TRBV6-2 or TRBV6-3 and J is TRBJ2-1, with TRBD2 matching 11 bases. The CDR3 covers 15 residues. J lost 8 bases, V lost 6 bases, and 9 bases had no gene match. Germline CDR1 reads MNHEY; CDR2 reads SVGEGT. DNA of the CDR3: TGTGCCAGCAGGCCTCTAGCGGGAGGTCGTTATGAGCAGTTCTTC. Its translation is CASRPLAGGRYEQFF.

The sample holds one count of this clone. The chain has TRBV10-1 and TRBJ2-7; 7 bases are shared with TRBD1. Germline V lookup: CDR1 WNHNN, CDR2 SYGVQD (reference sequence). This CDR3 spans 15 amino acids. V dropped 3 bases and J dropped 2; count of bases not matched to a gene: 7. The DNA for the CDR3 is TGCGCCAGCAGTGATACCGGGACAGCGACCTACGAGCAGTACTTC. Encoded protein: CASSDTGTATYEQYF.

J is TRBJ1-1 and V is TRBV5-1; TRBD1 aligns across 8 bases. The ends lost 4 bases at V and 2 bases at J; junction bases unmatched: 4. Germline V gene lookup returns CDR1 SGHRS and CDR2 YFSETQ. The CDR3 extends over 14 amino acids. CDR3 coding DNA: TGCGCCAGCAGCCCGGGACAGGTTAACACTGAAGCTTTCTTT. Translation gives CASSPGQVNTEAFF. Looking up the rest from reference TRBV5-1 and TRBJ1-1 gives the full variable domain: KAGVTQTPRYLIKTRGQQVTLSCSPISGHRSVSWYQQTPGQGLQFLFEYFSETQRNKGNFPGRFSGRQFSNSRSEMNVSTLELGDSALYLCASSPGQVNTEAFFGQGTRLTVV.

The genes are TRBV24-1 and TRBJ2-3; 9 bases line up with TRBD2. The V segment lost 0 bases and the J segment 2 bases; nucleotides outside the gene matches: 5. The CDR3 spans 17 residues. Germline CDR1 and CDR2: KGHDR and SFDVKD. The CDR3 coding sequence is TGTGCCACCAGTGATTTGACTCTAGCGGGGTCCACAGATACGCAGTATTTT. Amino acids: CATSDLTLAGSTDTQYF.

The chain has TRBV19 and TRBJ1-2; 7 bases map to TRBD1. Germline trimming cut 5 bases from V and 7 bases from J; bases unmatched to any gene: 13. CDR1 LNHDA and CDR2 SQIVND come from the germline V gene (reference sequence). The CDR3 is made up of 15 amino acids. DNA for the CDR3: TGTGCCAGTAGTCCTCCGGACAGGCTTTTTCCTGGCTACACCTTC. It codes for CASSPPDRLFPGYTF.

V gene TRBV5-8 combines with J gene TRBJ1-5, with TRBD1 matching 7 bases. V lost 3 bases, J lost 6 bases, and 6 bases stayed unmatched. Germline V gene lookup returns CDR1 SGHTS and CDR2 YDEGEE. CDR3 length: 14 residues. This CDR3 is CASSSRQGSQPQHF. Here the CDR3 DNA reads TGTGCCAGCAGCTCGAGACAGGGTAGTCAGCCCCAGCATTTT.

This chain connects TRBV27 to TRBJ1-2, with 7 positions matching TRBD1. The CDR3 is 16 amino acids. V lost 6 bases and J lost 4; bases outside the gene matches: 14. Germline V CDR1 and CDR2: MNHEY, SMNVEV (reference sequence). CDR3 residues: CASRPPFYRGIYGYTF. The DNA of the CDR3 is TGTGCCAGCAGGCCCCCCTTCTACAGGGGAATCTATGGCTACACCTTC.